This TCR beta chain was captured in a study of blood T cell repertoires in COVID-19. This table comes from immunoSEQ multiplex PCR, and its TCRdb copy is limited to in-frame clones, with some not included. The data contain around 150,000 clones, roughly 84% of them singletons. This CDR3 is 14 amino acids long. Trimming cost V 6 bases and J 9 bases; bases outside gene matches: 6. Germline assignment: CDR1 SNHLY and CDR2 FYNNEI. The source of this sequence is a man aged 65 to 79 with acute or convalescent COVID-19. The chain employs TRBV2 and TRBJ2-1; the match to TRBD2 covers 12 bases. Sequenced input: peripheral blood. For the CDR3, the DNA is TGTGCCAGCAGGGGGACTAGCGGGCGATTTGAGCAGTTCTTC. It encodes CASRGTSGRFEQFF.